Listed below are T cell receptor beta chains from one sample, sequenced in a study of shared clonotypes between healthy human individuals. The protocol was immunoSEQ multiplex PCR, while the TCRdb copy is restricted to in-frame clones and leaves out a portion. The sample includes fewer than 400,000 clones, approximately 79% of them seen just once. Sequenced: memory CD4+ T cells sorted from blood. Every receptor here comes from a young man in good health. The CDR3 runs from the conserved cysteine through the conserved F or W. The D gene is left open where the match is weak. Clone size, where shown, is once, few, many, or a class for clones that have expanded.

j_call	v_call	d_call	clone_size	cdr3_nt	cdr3_aa
TRBJ2-5	TRBV15	.	.	TGTGCCACCAGCAGAGATAAGGGCGGGGGCCGACAAGAGACCCAGTACTTC	CATSRDKGGGRQETQYF
TRBJ1-2	TRBV2	TRBD1	.	TGTGCCAGCAGCCTTTACGGGACAGCTTATGGCTACACCTTC	CASSLYGTAYGYTF
TRBJ2-5	TRBV7-9	TRBD2	.	TGTGCCAGCAGCTTCTTAGCGGGACTAGAGCAAGAGACCCAGTACTTC	CASSFLAGLEQETQYF
TRBJ2-5	TRBV28	.	.	TGTGCCAGCAGTTTTCCCTTGTGGGGGAGGGAGACCCAGTACTTC	CASSFPLWGRETQYF
TRBJ2-5	TRBV28	.	few	TGTGCCAGCAGTTTATCGGGTTCCGAGACCCAGTACTTC	CASSLSGSETQYF
TRBJ2-6	TRBV6-1	.	.	TGTGCCAGCCGAGAGGAGCTCTCTGGGGCCAACGTCCTGACTTTC	CASREELSGANVLTF
TRBJ1-1	TRBV7-3	.	.	TGTGCCAGCAGCGTACAGGGTGGGGAGGCTTTCTTT	CASSVQGGEAFF
TRBJ1-3	TRBV5-4	TRBD1	.	TGTGCCAGCAGCTCGAGGGACAGGGGGATCGGAAACACCATATATTTT	CASSSRDRGIGNTIYF
TRBJ2-3	TRBV11-3	.	.	TGTGCCAGCAGCTTAAGCCGCTGGGCAGATACGCAGTATTTT	CASSLSRWADTQYF
TRBJ2-3	TRBV5-4	TRBD1	.	TGTGCCAGCAGCGCCCCCCGACAGGGGGTGGTGGATACGCAGTATTTT	CASSAPRQGVVDTQYF
TRBJ2-3	TRBV5-1	.	.	TGCGCCAGCAGCAGTGGCGGCGCAGATACGCAGTATTTT	CASSSGGADTQYF
TRBJ2-7	TRBV29-1	.	few	TGCAGCGCCGAAGAGGGGGGGCACGAGCAGTACTTC	CSAEEGGHEQYF
TRBJ2-1	TRBV19	.	.	TGTGCCAGTAGTCCCTGGGGCGCGAGCTCCTACAATGAGCAGTTCTTC	CASSPWGASSYNEQFF
TRBJ2-5	TRBV2	TRBD1	.	TGTGCCAGCAGTCGGACAGGGGCCACACAAGAGACCCAGTACTTC	CASSRTGATQETQYF
TRBJ2-5	TRBV6-6	.	.	TGTGCCAGCAAGGTGGGAGGACAGACGTACCAAGAGACCCAGTACTTC	CASKVGGQTYQETQYF
TRBJ2-3	TRBV6-1	.	.	TGTGCCAGCAGTGGTTCTATTTGGGGCGGTACGCAGTATTTT	CASSGSIWGGTQYF
TRBJ1-2	TRBV19	.	.	TGTGCCAGTAGTAAGGGAACTAACTATGGCTACACCTTC	CASSKGTNYGYTF
TRBJ2-1	TRBV4-1	TRBD1	.	TGCGCCAGCAGCCAAGGTAGGACAGGGCTCTACAATGAGCAGTTCTTC	CASSQGRTGLYNEQFF
TRBJ2-5	TRBV5-1	.	.	TGCGCCAGCAGCCTAGGGGTTCAAGAGACCCAGTACTTC	CASSLGVQETQYF
TRBJ2-5	TRBV10-2	TRBD2	many	TGCGCCAGCAGTGAGTTCGGCAGAGGGACTAGCGGGAGAAGAGAGACCCAGTACTTC	CASSEFGRGTSGRRETQYF
TRBJ2-2	TRBV5-1	.	.	TGCGCCAGCAGCTTCGGCGGGGAGCTGTTTTTT	CASSFGGELFF
TRBJ2-1	TRBV14	.	.	TGTGCCAGCAGCCAAGTTTTAGGTTTTGGCGGGTCAAAATACCGCTCCTACAATGAGCAGTTCTTC	CASSQVLGFGGSKYRSYNEQFF
TRBJ2-2	TRBV5-1	.	once	TGCGCCAGCAGCGCGGGACAGACCCACACCGGGGAGCTGTTTTTT	CASSAGQTHTGELFF
TRBJ1-5	TRBV15	TRBD1	.	TGTGCCACCAGCAGAGTACAGGGGGGGAATCAGCCCCAGCATTTT	CATSRVQGGNQPQHF
TRBJ2-2	TRBV29-1	.	.	TGCAGCGTCGCGGGACGGGTTGGTTCCGGGGAGCTGTTTTTT	CSVAGRVGSGELFF
TRBJ2-7	TRBV4-2	TRBD1	.	TGTGCCAGCAGCGACGACAGGGGGTCCCGCGAGCAGTACTTC	CASSDDRGSREQYF
TRBJ2-5	TRBV5-1	TRBD1	.	TGCGCCAGCAGCACCACAGGGGGAGGCACAGAGACCCAGTACTTC	CASSTTGGGTETQYF
TRBJ1-1	TRBV5-6	TRBD1	.	TGTGCCAGCAGCCGGGACAGGGGGAGGACTGAAGCTTTCTTT	CASSRDRGRTEAFF
TRBJ2-5	TRBV15	TRBD2	few	TGTGCCACCAGCAGATCCCGACTAGCGGTGTACCAAGAGACCCAGTACTTC	CATSRSRLAVYQETQYF
TRBJ1-6	TRBV5-1	.	.	TGCGCCAGCAGCTTGGCCGTTCCGGGTGAAGGGTCACCCCTCCACTTT	CASSLAVPGEGSPLHF
TRBJ2-6	TRBV7-9	.	few	TGTGCCAGCAGCTTAGCTGGGTCTGGGGCCAACGTCCTGACTTTC	CASSLAGSGANVLTF
TRBJ1-6	TRBV7-8	.	few	TGTGCCAGCAGCTTAGTCCCAGCAGGTCATAATTCACCCCTCCACTTT	CASSLVPAGHNSPLHF
TRBJ2-7	TRBV10-3	TRBD1	.	TGTGCCATCAGTCCGGGACAGGGAGTGTACGAGCAGTACTTC	CAISPGQGVYEQYF
TRBJ2-3	TRBV7-9	TRBD2	.	TGTGCCAGCAGCGCCGGCGGGACTAGCGGGAAGGCAGATACGCAGTATTTT	CASSAGGTSGKADTQYF
TRBJ2-3	TRBV7-9	.	.	TGTGCCAGCGAGTTCTCAGATACGCAGTATTTT	CASEFSDTQYF
TRBJ2-3	TRBV19	.	.	TGTGCCAGTAGTATAGGGAGACACGGTATCACAGATACGCAGTATTTT	CASSIGRHGITDTQYF
TRBJ2-7	TRBV11-3	.	.	TGTGCCAGCGGGCAGTATGGGAACGAGCAGTACTTC	CASGQYGNEQYF
TRBJ2-2	TRBV28	TRBD1	.	TGTGCCAGCAGCCAAACCGACAGGGATATCGGGGAGCTGTTTTTT	CASSQTDRDIGELFF
TRBJ1-5	TRBV15	TRBD1	few	TGTGCCACCAGCAGAGACCCACTTGGACAGGGCCAGCATTTT	CATSRDPLGQGQHF
TRBJ2-1	TRBV5-1	.	.	TGCGCCAGCAGCCTAAAAGGAGGGGCCCTCTACAATGAGCAGTTCTTC	CASSLKGGALYNEQFF
TRBJ2-1	TRBV18	.	.	TGTGCCAGCTCACCTAGGGGTGGGGCCTACAATGAGCAGTTCTTC	CASSPRGGAYNEQFF
TRBJ2-2	TRBV4-3	TRBD2	many	TGCGCCAGCAGCCAAGTCGAGCGGGACGGCGGGGAGCTGTTTTTT	CASSQVERDGGELFF
TRBJ1-3	TRBV4-3	.	.	TGCGCCAGCAGCCAGGACCTGCGGGGAGGGAATGGAAACACCATATATTTT	CASSQDLRGGNGNTIYF
TRBJ2-7	TRBV6-1	.	.	TGTGCCAGCAGCGCCGGGACCCCAAACTCCTACGAGCAGTACTTC	CASSAGTPNSYEQYF
TRBJ2-4	TRBV6-1	.	.	TGTGCCAGCAGTGAACTCCGACTCAAAAACATTCAGTACTTC	CASSELRLKNIQYF
TRBJ2-3	TRBV6-6	TRBD1	.	TGTGCCAGCAGTTACCGGACAGGGACGCAGTATTTT	CASSYRTGTQYF
TRBJ2-7	TRBV2	.	.	TGTGCCAGCAGTGAATTTGGGGTTATGAGCTACGGGCAGTACTTC	CASSEFGVMSYGQYF
TRBJ1-5	TRBV19	.	few	TGTGCCAGTACCGGGGGCAATCAGCCCCAGCATTTT	CASTGGNQPQHF
TRBJ2-3	TRBV28	.	.	TGTGCCAACTCCCTCCGGGTCGTACGTACAGATACGCAGTATTTT	CANSLRVVRTDTQYF
TRBJ2-2	TRBV5-6	.	few	TGTGCCAGCAGCCGGGGGCTGGGCACCGGGGAGCTGTTTTTT	CASSRGLGTGELFF
TRBJ2-1	TRBV7-2	TRBD1	few	TGTGCCAGCAGCTTAGTAGGGACAGGGGAGTACAATGAGCAGTTCTTC	CASSLVGTGEYNEQFF
TRBJ2-1	TRBV2	.	.	TGTGCCAGCAAGGACAATGAGCAGTTCTTC	CASKDNEQFF